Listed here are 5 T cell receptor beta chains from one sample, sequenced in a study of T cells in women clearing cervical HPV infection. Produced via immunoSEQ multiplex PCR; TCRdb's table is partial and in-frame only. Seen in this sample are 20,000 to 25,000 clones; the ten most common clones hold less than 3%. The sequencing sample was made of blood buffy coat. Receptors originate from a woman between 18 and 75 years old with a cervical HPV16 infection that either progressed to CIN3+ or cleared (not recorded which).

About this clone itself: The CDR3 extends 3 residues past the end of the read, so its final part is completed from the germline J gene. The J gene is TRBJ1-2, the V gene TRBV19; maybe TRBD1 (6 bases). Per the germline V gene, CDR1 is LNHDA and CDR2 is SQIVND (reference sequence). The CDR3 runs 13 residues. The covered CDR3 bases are TGTGCCAGTAGTATTGCCGGACAGCGCGAC. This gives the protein CASSIAGQRD. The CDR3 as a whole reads CASSIAGQRDYTF.

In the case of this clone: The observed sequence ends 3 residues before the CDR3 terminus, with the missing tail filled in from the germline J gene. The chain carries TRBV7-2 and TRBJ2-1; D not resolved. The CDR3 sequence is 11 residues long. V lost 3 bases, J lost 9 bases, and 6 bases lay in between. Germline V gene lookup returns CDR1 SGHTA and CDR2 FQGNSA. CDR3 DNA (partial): TGTGCCAGCAGCTTTGAGGCTGAG. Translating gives CASSFEAE. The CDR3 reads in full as CASSFEAEQFF.

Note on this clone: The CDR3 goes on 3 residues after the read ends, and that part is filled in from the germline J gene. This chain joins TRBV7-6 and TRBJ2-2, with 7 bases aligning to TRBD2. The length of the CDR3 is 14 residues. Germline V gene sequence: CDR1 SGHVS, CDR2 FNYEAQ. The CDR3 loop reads CASSLSSGDSPLFF. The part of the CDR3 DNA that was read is TGTGCCAGCAGCTTATCGAGCGGGGATTCACCG.

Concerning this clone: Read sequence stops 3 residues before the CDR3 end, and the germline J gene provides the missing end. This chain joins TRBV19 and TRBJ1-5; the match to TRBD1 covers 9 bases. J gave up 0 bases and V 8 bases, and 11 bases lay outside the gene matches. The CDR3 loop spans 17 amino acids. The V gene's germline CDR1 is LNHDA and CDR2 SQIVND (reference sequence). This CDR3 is CASGGQGKQSSNQPQHF. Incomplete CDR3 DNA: TGTGCCAGTGGCGGACAGGGGAAGCAATCTAGCAATCAGCCC.

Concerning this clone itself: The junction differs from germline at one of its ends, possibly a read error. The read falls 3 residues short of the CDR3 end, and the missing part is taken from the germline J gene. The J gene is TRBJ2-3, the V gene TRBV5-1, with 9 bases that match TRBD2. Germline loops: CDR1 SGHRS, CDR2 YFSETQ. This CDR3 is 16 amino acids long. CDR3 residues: CASSLAGLAGTETQYF. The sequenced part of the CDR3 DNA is TGCGCCAGCAGCTTGGCCGGGCTAGCGGGGACAGAGACG. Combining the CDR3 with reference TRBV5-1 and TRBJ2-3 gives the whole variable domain KAGVTQTPRYLIKTRGQQVTLSCSPISGHRSVSWYQQTPGQGLQFLFEYFSETQRNKGNFPGRFSGRQFSNSRSEMNVSTLELGDSALYLCASSLAGLAGTETQYFGPGTRLTVL.